This passage covers 30 T cell receptor beta chains from one sample sequenced in a study of cytomegalovirus exposure and HLA in healthy donors. The primer mix had 60 Vbeta and 13 Jbeta primers. The assay was immunoSEQ multiplex PCR, and TCRdb's table has in-frame clones only and misses some. The sample shows roughly 150,000 clones, around 80% of them seen only once. Sequenced input: PBMCs. The receptors derive from a male donor in good health and CMV-seronegative.

This CDR3 is CASTGVTQETQYF. The CDR3 nucleotides are TGTGCCAGCACCGGAGTCACCCAAGAGACCCAGTACTTC. The chain recombines TRBV7-2 with TRBJ2-5; D gene ambiguous. The CDR3 covers 13 residues. Germline CDR1 and CDR2: SGHTA and FQGNSA. Between the trimmed V and J ends, which lost 7 bases and 1 base, there was a span of 10 bases.

The chain links TRBV19 to TRBJ1-5, with 7 bases lining up with TRBD1. Unmatched junction bases numbered 6, after V lost 4 bases and J lost 6 bases. Germline-derived CDR1 and CDR2 are LNHDA and SQIVND (reference sequence). The CDR3 is 14 residues long. For the CDR3, the DNA is TGTGCCAGTAGTACCGACAGGGCCCGTCAGCCCCAGCATTTT. Protein product: CASSTDRARQPQHF. The variable domain in full, completed from reference TRBV19 and TRBJ1-5, reads DGGITQSPKYLFRKEGQNVTLSCEQNLNHDAMYWYRQDPGQGLRLIYYSQIVNDFQKGDIAEGYSVSREKKESFPLTVTSAQKNPTAFYLCASSTDRARQPQHFGDGTRLSIL.

This clone was counted a single time. The CDR3 coding sequence is TGTGCCAGCAGTGGCAGGGGATCACAAGAGACCCAGTACTTC. It yields the protein CASSGRGSQETQYF. This rearrangement joins TRBV6-1 to TRBJ2-5, with D perhaps TRBD1 (6 bases). The V end lost 4 bases, the J end lost 2 bases, and 11 bases lay between the germline ends. CDR3 length: 14 amino acids. Germline V gives CDR1 MNHNS, CDR2 SASEGT.

The CDR3 reads CASSSPGTSGGYTDTQYF. The CDR3 DNA reads TGTGCCAGCAGCTCGCCCGGGACTAGCGGGGGATACACAGATACGCAGTATTTT. The gene calls are TRBV5-6 and TRBJ2-3; 14 positions match TRBD2. The trim removed 3 bases at V and 2 bases at J, leaving 8 bases unmatched. The CDR3 has 18 residues. In germline, CDR1 is SGHDT, CDR2 YYEEEE. Looking up the rest from reference TRBV5-6 and TRBJ2-3 gives the full variable domain: DAGVTQSPTHLIKTRGQQVTLRCSPKSGHDTVSWYQQALGQGPQFIFQYYEEEERQRGNFPDRFSGHQFPNYSSELNVNALLLGDSALYLCASSSPGTSGGYTDTQYFGPGTRLTVL.

The V gene is TRBV5-4, the J gene TRBJ2-1, with 8 bases matching TRBD1. With V trimmed by 3 bases and J by 2 bases, 4 bases remained unmatched. Germline V gene data show CDR1 as SGHNT and CDR2 as YYREEE (reference sequence). The CDR3 totals 15 residues. The CDR3 region has the DNA TGTGCCAGCAGCTCGGACAGGGCAACCTACAATGAGCAGTTCTTC. As protein: CASSSDRATYNEQFF. The variable domain in full, completed from reference TRBV5-4 and TRBJ2-1, reads ETGVTQSPTHLIKTRGQQVTLRCSSQSGHNTVSWYQQALGQGPQFIFQYYREEENGRGNFPPRFSGLQFPNYSSELNVNALELDDSALYLCASSSDRATYNEQFFGPGTRLTVL.

This chain links TRBV7-9 with TRBJ2-7, with TRBD1 matching 11 bases. The CDR3 covers 15 residues. Per the germline V gene, CDR1 is SEHNR and CDR2 is FQNEAQ (reference sequence). V was clipped by 5 bases and J by 4 bases; unmatched bases: 7. CDR3 residues: CASSPGTGGGYEQYF. The CDR3 DNA reads TGTGCCAGCAGCCCAGGGACAGGGGGGGGGTACGAGCAGTACTTC.

Here the CDR3 DNA reads TGTGCCAGTAGTCCGAATGGGGCCTCCACAGATACGCAGTATTTT. It codes for CASSPNGASTDTQYF. The chain is built from TRBV19 and TRBJ2-3; perhaps TRBD1 as D (5 bases). This CDR3 contains 15 residues. Germline V gene lookup returns CDR1 LNHDA and CDR2 SQIVND (reference sequence). V was shortened by 5 bases and J by 2 bases, with 14 bases between the two germline ends.

The chain employs TRBV9 and TRBJ2-7; D may be TRBD2 (6 bases). V lost 4 bases to trimming and J lost 5 bases, with 13 bases between them. This CDR3 is 13 amino acids long. Germline loops: CDR1 SGDLS, CDR2 YYNGEE. Written as DNA, the CDR3 is TGTGCCAGCAGCCCCCGACTAGGGAACGAGCAGTACTTC. Protein sequence: CASSPRLGNEQYF.

The chain carries TRBV4-2 and TRBJ2-7; no definite D call. This CDR3 is 16 amino acids long. Germline V lookup: CDR1 LGHNA, CDR2 YNFKEQ. The V end was cut by 0 bases, the J end by 1 base, with 13 bases between. The CDR3 spells CASSQDGANPSYEQYF. CDR3 DNA sequence: TGTGCCAGCAGCCAAGATGGAGCAAACCCTTCCTACGAGCAGTACTTC.

The V call is TRBV10-3, the J call TRBJ2-5, with 7 bases identical to TRBD1. The CDR3 is made up of 14 amino acids. Germline-derived CDR1 and CDR2 are ENHRY and SYGVKD. The junction had 13 bases not matched to a gene; V was cut back by 2 bases and J by 13 bases. The CDR3 is CAISEPRDRSPPYF. Here the CDR3 DNA reads TGTGCCATCAGTGAGCCGAGGGACAGATCTCCCCCGTACTTC.

The gene calls are TRBV23-1 and TRBJ1-2, with 11 bases identical to TRBD1. TRBV23-1 carries the ORF label, with uncertain function. The CDR3 loop spans 14 amino acids. V dropped 9 bases and J dropped 7; count of bases not matched to a gene: 10. The CDR3 reads CASPKGQGAPGYTF. DNA for the CDR3: TGCGCCAGTCCAAAAGGACAGGGGGCGCCTGGCTACACCTTC.

V gene TRBV25-1 combines with J gene TRBJ1-4; weak D call: TRBD1 (5 bases). Germline lookup yields CDR1 MGHDK and CDR2 SYGVNS. The CDR3 totals 13 residues. V was pared by 6 bases and J by 2 bases, with 7 bases between. In nucleotides, the CDR3 is TGTGCCAGCAGACGGGGGACTAATGAAAAACTGTTTTTT. Translating it yields CASRRGTNEKLFF.

This clone was observed a handful of times. The chain recombines TRBV5-1 with TRBJ1-1; D remains unclear. The CDR3 has 15 amino acids. V gave up 0 bases and J gave up 4 bases, with 13 bases separating them. Germline values: CDR1 SGHRS, CDR2 YFSETQ. CDR3 sequence reads: CASSLARGLGTEAFF. As DNA, the CDR3 is TGCGCCAGCAGCTTGGCCAGAGGGCTCGGCACTGAAGCTTTCTTT.

The CDR3 region has the DNA TGTGCCAGCGACCCGGGGTCCTACAATGAGCAGTTCTTC. This gives the protein CASDPGSYNEQFF. The gene calls are TRBV6-1 and TRBJ2-1, with D possibly matching TRBD2 (5 bases). Deletions cut 8 bases from V and 1 base from J, with 9 bases between. The CDR3 loop spans 13 amino acids. Germline CDR1 and CDR2: MNHNS and SASEGT.

The chain carries TRBV7-6 and TRBJ1-4; 10 nucleotides line up with TRBD1. The CDR3 loop spans 16 amino acids. Losses at the gene ends were 6 bases for V and 0 bases for J; bases not matched to a gene: 4. Germline-derived CDR1 and CDR2 are SGHVS and FNYEAQ. The CDR3 region is CASRSGTGATNEKLFF. In nucleotides, the CDR3 is TGTGCCAGCAGGTCCGGGACAGGGGCAACTAATGAAAAACTGTTTTTT.

The chain links TRBV27 to TRBJ1-1; D may be TRBD1 (5 bases). The CDR3 has 12 amino acids. V shed 10 bases and J shed 0 bases, with 9 bases lying between them. Germline assignment: CDR1 MNHEY and CDR2 SMNVEV (reference sequence). Here the CDR3 DNA reads TGTGCCACCCAGGGAATGAACACTGAAGCTTTCTTT. It translates to CATQGMNTEAFF.

As regards this clone: Germline is not matched at one junction end, which may reflect a read error. This chain connects TRBV27 to TRBJ2-7; perhaps TRBD1 as D (6 bases). The CDR3 totals 15 residues. In germline, CDR1 is MNHEY, CDR2 SMNVEV (reference sequence). In nucleotides, the CDR3 is TGTGCCAGCAGTGTATCCGGGACAAGCCCCTACGAGCAGTACTTC. Amino acid sequence: CASSVSGTSPYEQYF.

The CDR3 protein is CASSTGGQADTEAFF. Written as DNA, the CDR3 is TGTGCCAGCAGTACAGGCGGACAGGCGGACACTGAAGCTTTCTTT. The V gene is TRBV6-5, the J gene TRBJ1-1; 7 nucleotides agree with TRBD1. This CDR3 contains 15 residues. In germline, CDR1 is MNHEY, CDR2 SVGAGI. Trimming removed 5 bases from V and 3 bases from J; junction bases left unmatched: 9.

This rearrangement joins TRBV11-3 to TRBJ2-7; perhaps TRBD2 as D (5 bases). This CDR3 has 14 residues. Deletions cut 0 bases from V and 8 bases from J, with 14 bases between. Germline CDR1 and CDR2: SGHNT and YENEEA. CDR3 sequence reads: CASSLDGEGQKQYF. CDR3 coding DNA: TGTGCCAGCAGCTTAGACGGGGAAGGTCAGAAGCAGTACTTC.

The chain has TRBV15 and TRBJ1-5; the match to TRBD1 covers 12 bases. This CDR3 spans 19 amino acids. With 1 base clipped from V and 2 bases from J, the junction kept 9 bases outside the gene matches. Germline lookup yields CDR1 LNHNV and CDR2 YYDKDF (reference sequence). This chain's CDR3 is CATSRVRDRGRVGNQPQHF. The CDR3 DNA reads as TGTGCCACCAGCAGAGTCAGGGACAGGGGGCGCGTGGGCAATCAGCCCCAGCATTTT.

The rearrangement links TRBV18 to TRBJ2-7, with a weak D call TRBD1 (6 bases). Trimming cost V 3 bases and J 3 bases, with 12 bases left between them. Per germline, CDR1 KGHSH and CDR2 LQKENI. The CDR3 spans 14 residues. CDR3 loop: CASSPAGEIYEQYF. In DNA, the CDR3 is TGTGCCAGCTCACCGGCAGGGGAGATCTACGAGCAGTACTTC.

The CDR3 here is CASSQARSSYNEQFF. CDR3 DNA sequence: TGCGCCAGCAGCCAAGCACGGTCCTCCTACAATGAGCAGTTCTTC. V is TRBV4-3 and J is TRBJ2-1, with unresolved D. Trimming shortened V by 1 base and J by 0 bases, and 7 bases separated the two germline ends. This CDR3 has 15 residues. Germline V gene lookup returns CDR1 LGHNA and CDR2 YSLEER.

The chain carries TRBV11-2 and TRBJ2-5; 12 bases line up with TRBD2. V lost 5 bases and J lost 3; bases outside the gene matches: 4. The CDR3 runs 15 residues. Germline V CDR1 and CDR2: SGHAT, FQNNGV. CDR3 nucleotide sequence: TGTGCCAGCAGCACCCGGACTAGCGGGAAAGAGACCCAGTACTTC. This codes for CASSTRTSGKETQYF.

The chain combines TRBV28 with TRBJ2-7, with 10 bases lining up with TRBD2. The CDR3 covers 15 residues. Trimming cost V 5 bases and J 6 bases; bases outside gene matches: 10. CDR1 MDHEN and CDR2 SYDVKM come from the germline V gene. CDR3 sequence (DNA): TGTGCCAGCAGTATTCCTAGCGGGAGTAAGTCCGAGCAGTACTTC. Protein product: CASSIPSGSKSEQYF.

Concerning this clone: The sample holds other DNA sequences that translate to the same CDR3. The rearrangement links TRBV19 to TRBJ2-7, with D perhaps TRBD2 (5 bases). The CDR3 spans 13 residues. Between the trimmed V and J ends, which lost 9 bases and 2 bases, there was a span of 14 bases. Germline values: CDR1 LNHDA, CDR2 SQIVND (reference sequence). For the CDR3, the DNA is TGTGCCAGCAGACGTGAGGGAACCTACGAGCAGTACTTC. It is translated as CASRREGTYEQYF. Filled out from reference TRBV19 and TRBJ2-7, the complete variable domain reads DGGITQSPKYLFRKEGQNVTLSCEQNLNHDAMYWYRQDPGQGLRLIYYSQIVNDFQKGDIAEGYSVSREKKESFPLTVTSAQKNPTAFYLCASRREGTYEQYFGPGTRLTVT.

The chain joins TRBV12-5 to TRBJ1-1, with 7 bases fitting TRBD1. There are 15 residues in the CDR3. J was trimmed by 3 bases and V by 6 bases; bases with no gene match: 10. Per germline, CDR1 LGHNT and CDR2 FRNRAP. The CDR3 region is CASGRQGSTYTEAFF. For the CDR3, the DNA is TGTGCTAGTGGCCGACAGGGATCCACTTACACTGAAGCTTTCTTT.

This sequence joins TRBV12-5 and TRBJ2-3; 8 positions agree with TRBD2. V lost 1 base to trimming and J lost 4 bases; unmatched junction nucleotides: 4. The CDR3 loop spans 15 amino acids. CDR1 and CDR2 (germline): LGHNT, FRNRAP. CDR3: CASGLGSGISDTQYF. CDR3 sequence (DNA): TGTGCTAGTGGTTTGGGTAGCGGGATATCAGATACGCAGTATTTT. The full variable domain, in which reference TRBV12-5 and TRBJ2-3 provide the parts outside the CDR3, is DARVTQTPRHKVTEMGQEVTMRCQPILGHNTVFWYRQTMMQGLELLAYFRNRAPLDDSGMPKDRFSAEMPDATLATLKIQPSEPRDSAVYFCASGLGSGISDTQYFGPGTRLTVL.

The V call is TRBV9, the J call TRBJ2-1; 7 bases map to TRBD1. Germline V CDR1 and CDR2: SGDLS, YYNGEE. CDR3 size: 16 residues. Losses at the gene ends were 0 bases for V and 5 bases for J; bases not matched to a gene: 8. The CDR3 DNA reads TGTGCCAGCAGCGTAGATCTGAGGGGGCCCCACAATGAGCAGTTCTTC. It codes for CASSVDLRGPHNEQFF.

This chain connects TRBV5-5 to TRBJ2-1; D might be TRBD2 (6 bases). This CDR3 spans 15 amino acids. V was cut by 2 bases and J by 3 bases, with 12 bases left in between. Germline V gives CDR1 SGHKS, CDR2 YYEKEE (reference sequence). CDR3: CASSFQVGGYNEQFF. CDR3 bases: TGTGCCAGCAGCTTCCAGGTGGGGGGCTACAATGAGCAGTTCTTC.

The J gene is TRBJ1-2, the V gene TRBV19; D is perhaps TRBD1 (6 bases). Trimming left V 7 bases short and J 4 bases short, with 13 bases between. CDR1 and CDR2 from the germline V gene are LNHDA and SQIVND (reference sequence). The CDR3 has 13 residues. The CDR3 is CASTGGMGYGYTF. CDR3 in DNA: TGTGCCAGTACGGGGGGCATGGGCTATGGCTACACCTTC.